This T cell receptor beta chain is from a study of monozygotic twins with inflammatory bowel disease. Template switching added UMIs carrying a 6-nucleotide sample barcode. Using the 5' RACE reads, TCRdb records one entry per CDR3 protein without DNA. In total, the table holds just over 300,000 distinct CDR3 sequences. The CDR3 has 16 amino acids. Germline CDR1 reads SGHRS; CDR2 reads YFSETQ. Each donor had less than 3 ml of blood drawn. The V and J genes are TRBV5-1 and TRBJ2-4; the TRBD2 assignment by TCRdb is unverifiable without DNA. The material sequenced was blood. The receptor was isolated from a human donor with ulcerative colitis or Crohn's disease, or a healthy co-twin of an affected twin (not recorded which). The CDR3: CASSNKRGADENIQYF.